The rows below give T cell receptor beta chains drawn from one sample of a study of blood T cells in healthy people across ages. TCRdb recomputed calls from the 5' RACE reads with MiXCR, one row per CDR3 protein. The sample has hundreds of thousands of distinct CDR3 sequences; less than 45% are singletons. Specimen: blood. The receptors were sampled from a man older than 75 in good health. Both conserved end residues are part of each CDR3. Each record gives: CDR3 protein, CDR3 DNA, V gene, clone size, J gene, D gene. A D gene is named only where the DNA matches it firmly. The size of a clone is reported for some rows only, either as once, few or many, or as a class for expanded clones.

CDR3aa: CATSRGEQLSYEQYF
CDR3nt: TGTGCCACCAGCAGAGGTGAGCAACTCTCCTACGAGCAGTACTTC
v_gene: TRBV15
abundance: few
j_gene: TRBJ2-7
d_gene: -

CDR3aa: CASSPGGVGEETQYF
CDR3nt: TGTGCCAGCTCACCAGGCGGGGTAGGCGAAGAGACCCAGTACTTC
v_gene: TRBV18
abundance: -
j_gene: TRBJ2-5
d_gene: -

CDR3aa: CASSLRGGSNNEQYF
CDR3nt: TGTGCCAGCAGTCTACGTGGGGGGAGCAACAATGAGCAGTACTTC
v_gene: TRBV7-6
abundance: -
j_gene: TRBJ2-7
d_gene: -

CDR3aa: CASSSTGRSNTGELFF
CDR3nt: TGTGCCAGCAGCTCCACAGGGCGCTCGAACACCGGGGAGCTGTTTTTT
v_gene: TRBV7-2
abundance: -
j_gene: TRBJ2-2
d_gene: -

CDR3aa: CASSVDAKTQYF
CDR3nt: TGTGCCAGCAGCGTAGATGCGAAGACCCAGTACTTC
v_gene: TRBV9
abundance: many
j_gene: TRBJ2-5
d_gene: -

CDR3aa: CASSYSGWNQPQHF
CDR3nt: TGTGCCAGCAGTTACTCGGGGTGGAATCAGCCCCAGCATTTT
v_gene: TRBV6-5
abundance: many
j_gene: TRBJ1-5
d_gene: -

CDR3aa: CASSYLTGETQYF
CDR3nt: TGTGCCAGCAGTTACTTAACAGGGGAGACCCAGTACTTC
v_gene: TRBV6-2/TRBV6-3
abundance: -
j_gene: TRBJ2-5
d_gene: -

CDR3aa: CASSSLSYNEQFF
CDR3nt: TGTGCCAGCAGTTCCCTATCCTACAATGAGCAGTTCTTC
v_gene: TRBV6-5
abundance: -
j_gene: TRBJ2-1
d_gene: -

CDR3aa: CASSTGRDGSYEQYF
CDR3nt: TGTGCCAGCAGTACTGGCCGGGACGGATCCTACGAGCAGTACTTC
v_gene: TRBV27
abundance: many
j_gene: TRBJ2-7
d_gene: -

CDR3aa: CSVEDSGGNEQFF
CDR3nt: TGCAGCGTTGAAGATTCCGGGGGCAATGAGCAGTTCTTC
v_gene: TRBV29-1
abundance: many
j_gene: TRBJ2-1
d_gene: -

CDR3aa: CASSSSGVQETQYF
CDR3nt: TGTGCCAGTAGTAGCTCGGGGGTTCAGGAGACCCAGTACTTC
v_gene: TRBV19
abundance: many
j_gene: TRBJ2-5
d_gene: -

CDR3aa: CASSFRQGLEAFF
CDR3nt: TGTGCCAGCAGTTTCAGACAGGGGCTCGAAGCTTTCTTT
v_gene: TRBV27
abundance: -
j_gene: TRBJ1-1
d_gene: TRBD1

CDR3aa: CASSLEGAGNEQFF
CDR3nt: TGTGCCAGCAGCTTGGAGGGGGCGGGGAATGAGCAGTTCTTC
v_gene: TRBV5-4
abundance: -
j_gene: TRBJ2-1
d_gene: -

CDR3aa: CASSLALDRAYEQYF
CDR3nt: TGTGCCAGCAGCTTAGCGCTCGACAGGGCCTACGAGCAGTACTTC
v_gene: TRBV7-6
abundance: few
j_gene: TRBJ2-7
d_gene: TRBD1

CDR3aa: CASSERTLTYGYTF
CDR3nt: TGTGCCAGCAGTGAAAGGACGCTGACCTATGGCTACACCTTC
v_gene: TRBV6-5
abundance: few
j_gene: TRBJ1-2
d_gene: -

CDR3aa: CAISERDTYGYTF
CDR3nt: TGTGCCATCAGTGAGAGGGACACCTATGGCTACACCTTC
v_gene: TRBV10-3
abundance: many
j_gene: TRBJ1-2
d_gene: -

CDR3aa: CATSTTSGSYNEQFF
CDR3nt: TGTGCCACCAGCACAACTAGCGGGAGTTACAATGAGCAGTTCTTC
v_gene: TRBV15
abundance: few
j_gene: TRBJ2-1
d_gene: TRBD2

CDR3aa: CATSRGRSSDTQYF
CDR3nt: TGTGCCACCAGCAGGGGAAGATCCTCAGATACGCAGTATTTT
v_gene: TRBV15
abundance: few
j_gene: TRBJ2-3
d_gene: -

CDR3aa: CSAVSLAENEDTQYF
CDR3nt: TGCAGTGCCGTTTCTCTGGCGGAGAATGAAGATACGCAGTATTTT
v_gene: TRBV20-1
abundance: -
j_gene: TRBJ2-3
d_gene: -

CDR3aa: CASTVIHSGANVLTF
CDR3nt: TGTGCCAGCACCGTCATCCACTCTGGGGCCAACGTCCTGACTTTC
v_gene: TRBV6-5
abundance: -
j_gene: TRBJ2-6
d_gene: -

CDR3aa: CASSYGNARGETQYF
CDR3nt: TGTGCCAGCAGTTATGGGAACGCCCGCGGAGAGACCCAGTACTTC
v_gene: TRBV6-2/TRBV6-3
abundance: -
j_gene: TRBJ2-5
d_gene: -

CDR3aa: CSVEVGGTAGTSGVYEQYF
CDR3nt: TGCAGCGTTGAGGTGGGCGGGACAGCCGGGACTAGCGGAGTCTACGAGCAGTACTTC
v_gene: TRBV29-1
abundance: many
j_gene: TRBJ2-7
d_gene: TRBD2

CDR3aa: CSVEDQENSGANVLTF
CDR3nt: TGCAGCGTTGAAGATCAGGAGAACTCTGGGGCCAACGTCCTGACTTTC
v_gene: TRBV29-1
abundance: few
j_gene: TRBJ2-6
d_gene: -

CDR3aa: CASSYSAGPMGSYNEQFF
CDR3nt: TGTGCCAGCAGTTACTCTGCGGGGCCCATGGGGTCCTACAATGAGCAGTTCTTC
v_gene: TRBV6-5
abundance: -
j_gene: TRBJ2-1
d_gene: -

CDR3aa: CASSLIATQETQYF
CDR3nt: TGTGCCAGCAGTTTGATAGCCACGCAAGAGACCCAGTACTTC
v_gene: TRBV12-3/TRBV12-4
abundance: many
j_gene: TRBJ2-5
d_gene: -

CDR3aa: CASSFSSYRALLSGANVLTF
CDR3nt: TGTGCCAGCAGTTTCTCCAGTTACAGGGCACTCCTCTCTGGGGCCAACGTCCTGACTTTC
v_gene: TRBV12-3/TRBV12-4
abundance: many
j_gene: TRBJ2-6
d_gene: -

CDR3aa: CASTPSGILSSYEQYF
CDR3nt: TGTGCCAGCACCCCTAGTGGTATCCTGAGCTCCTACGAGCAGTACTTC
v_gene: TRBV28
abundance: few
j_gene: TRBJ2-7
d_gene: -

CDR3aa: CASSQVGQEPWYTF
CDR3nt: TGCGCCAGCAGCCAAGTTGGCCAGGAGCCTTGGTACACCTTC
v_gene: TRBV4-1
abundance: -
j_gene: TRBJ1-2
d_gene: -

CDR3aa: CASSPGLAGTGGYEQFF
CDR3nt: TGTGCCAGCAGTCCAGGACTAGCGGGAACCGGAGGCTATGAGCAGTTCTTC
v_gene: TRBV6-6
abundance: -
j_gene: TRBJ2-1
d_gene: TRBD2

CDR3aa: CSAPRRLAGVYNEQFF
CDR3nt: TGCAGTGCCCCTAGAAGACTAGCGGGGGTATACAATGAGCAGTTCTTC
v_gene: TRBV20-1
abundance: few
j_gene: TRBJ2-1
d_gene: TRBD2

CDR3aa: CASSFRGETYGGYTF
CDR3nt: TGTGCCAGCAGTTTCCGCGGGGAAACCTATGGGGGCTACACCTTC
v_gene: TRBV27
abundance: -
j_gene: TRBJ1-2
d_gene: -

CDR3aa: CSAVSRGWEQYF
CDR3nt: TGCAGCGCCGTTAGCCGGGGTTGGGAGCAGTACTTC
v_gene: TRBV29-1
abundance: many
j_gene: TRBJ2-7
d_gene: -

CDR3aa: CSAGTARTDTQYF
CDR3nt: TGCAGTGCGGGGACAGCACGCACAGATACGCAGTATTTT
v_gene: TRBV20-1
abundance: -
j_gene: TRBJ2-3
d_gene: TRBD1

CDR3aa: CASSQGPGRGYGYTF
CDR3nt: TGTGCCAGCAGCCAGGGGCCAGGCCGGGGCTATGGCTACACCTTC
v_gene: TRBV11-2
abundance: -
j_gene: TRBJ1-2
d_gene: -

CDR3aa: CASSPRFDEQFF
CDR3nt: TGCGCCAGCAGCCCTCGTTTTGATGAGCAGTTCTTC
v_gene: TRBV5-1
abundance: -
j_gene: TRBJ2-1
d_gene: -

CDR3aa: CSARRQDSNQPQHF
CDR3nt: TGCAGTGCTAGAAGGCAAGATAGCAATCAGCCCCAGCATTTT
v_gene: TRBV20-1
abundance: few
j_gene: TRBJ1-5
d_gene: -

CDR3aa: CASSLEGGITYEQYF
CDR3nt: TGTGCCAGCAGCTTAGAAGGGGGCATCACCTACGAGCAGTACTTC
v_gene: TRBV7-9
abundance: -
j_gene: TRBJ2-7
d_gene: TRBD1

CDR3aa: CASNRGGYNEQYF
CDR3nt: TGTGCCAGCAACCGAGGGGGGTACAATGAGCAGTACTTC
v_gene: TRBV9
abundance: -
j_gene: TRBJ2-7
d_gene: -

CDR3aa: CASSRKRSRVSYEQYF
CDR3nt: TGTGCCAGCAGCAGGAAGAGGTCCAGGGTATCGTACGAGCAGTACTTC
v_gene: TRBV21-1
abundance: -
j_gene: TRBJ2-7
d_gene: -

CDR3aa: CASSLGLAGGPGKNIQYF
CDR3nt: TGTGCCAGCAGCTTAGGTCTAGCGGGAGGGCCGGGCAAAAACATTCAGTACTTC
v_gene: TRBV11-1
abundance: -
j_gene: TRBJ2-4
d_gene: TRBD2

CDR3aa: CASSQARSRQFF
CDR3nt: TGTGCCAGCAGCCAAGCCCGGAGCCGTCAGTTCTTC
v_gene: TRBV14
abundance: -
j_gene: TRBJ2-1
d_gene: -

CDR3aa: CASSVGLGHNEQFF
CDR3nt: TGTGCCAGCAGCGTGGGGCTTGGACACAATGAGCAGTTCTTC
v_gene: TRBV9
abundance: -
j_gene: TRBJ2-1
d_gene: -

CDR3aa: CASGGPLDYEQYF
CDR3nt: TGTGCCAGCGGGGGCCCGCTAGACTACGAGCAGTACTTC
v_gene: TRBV6-2/TRBV6-3
abundance: -
j_gene: TRBJ2-7
d_gene: -

CDR3aa: CASSPPEPTDTQYF
CDR3nt: TGTGCCAGCTCACCACCGGAGCCCACAGATACGCAGTATTTT
v_gene: TRBV18
abundance: -
j_gene: TRBJ2-3
d_gene: -

CDR3aa: CASSPQGQSRETQYF
CDR3nt: TGTGCCAGCAGCCCACAGGGACAGAGTCGAGAGACCCAGTACTTC
v_gene: TRBV7-9
abundance: -
j_gene: TRBJ2-5
d_gene: TRBD1

CDR3aa: CASSLEGWGRKETQYF
CDR3nt: TGTGCCAGCAGCTTAGAGGGCTGGGGTCGAAAAGAGACCCAGTACTTC
v_gene: TRBV13
abundance: -
j_gene: TRBJ2-5
d_gene: -

CDR3aa: CASSYSMGAGEQFF
CDR3nt: TGTGCCAGCAGTTACTCGATGGGGGCAGGGGAGCAGTTCTTC
v_gene: TRBV6-2/TRBV6-3
abundance: few
j_gene: TRBJ2-1
d_gene: -

CDR3aa: CSADSGANVLTF
CDR3nt: TGCAGTGCGGACTCTGGGGCCAACGTCCTGACTTTC
v_gene: TRBV20-1
abundance: few
j_gene: TRBJ2-6
d_gene: -

CDR3aa: CASSLGRHQETQYF
CDR3nt: TGTGCCAGCAGCTTAGGGAGGCATCAAGAGACCCAGTACTTC
v_gene: TRBV7-2
abundance: few
j_gene: TRBJ2-5
d_gene: -

CDR3aa: CVISEGDTQYF
CDR3nt: TGTGTCATCAGTGAGGGGGATACGCAGTATTTT
v_gene: TRBV10-3
abundance: -
j_gene: TRBJ2-3
d_gene: -

CDR3aa: CASGRLRAYEQYF
CDR3nt: TGTGCTAGTGGTCGCCTAAGGGCCTACGAGCAGTACTTC
v_gene: TRBV12-5
abundance: -
j_gene: TRBJ2-7
d_gene: -

CDR3aa: CASSYGTSGRGSYNEQFF
CDR3nt: TGTGCCAGCAGTTACGGGACTAGCGGGAGGGGCTCCTACAATGAGCAGTTCTTC
v_gene: TRBV6-8
abundance: few
j_gene: TRBJ2-1
d_gene: TRBD2

CDR3aa: CSASRLGEQFF
CDR3nt: TGCAGTGCTAGCCGGTTAGGAGAGCAGTTCTTC
v_gene: TRBV20-1
abundance: once
j_gene: TRBJ2-1
d_gene: -